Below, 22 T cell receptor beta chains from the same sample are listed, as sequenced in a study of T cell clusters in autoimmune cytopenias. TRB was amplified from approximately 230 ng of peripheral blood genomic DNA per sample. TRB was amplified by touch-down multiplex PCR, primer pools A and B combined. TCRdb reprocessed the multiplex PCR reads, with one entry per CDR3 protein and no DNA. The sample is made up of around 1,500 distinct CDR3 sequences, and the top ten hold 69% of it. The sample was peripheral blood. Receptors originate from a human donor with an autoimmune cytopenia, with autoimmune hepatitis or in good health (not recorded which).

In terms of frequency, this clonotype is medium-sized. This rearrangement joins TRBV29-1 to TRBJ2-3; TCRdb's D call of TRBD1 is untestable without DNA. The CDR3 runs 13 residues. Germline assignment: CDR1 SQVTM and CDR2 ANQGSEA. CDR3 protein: CSAQGLDGDTQYF.

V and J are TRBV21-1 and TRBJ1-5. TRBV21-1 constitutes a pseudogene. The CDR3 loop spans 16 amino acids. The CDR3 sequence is CASSKWGSTSNQPQHF.

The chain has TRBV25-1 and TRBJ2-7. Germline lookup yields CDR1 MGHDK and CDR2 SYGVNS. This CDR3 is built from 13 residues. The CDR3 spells CASSVSGPYEQYF.

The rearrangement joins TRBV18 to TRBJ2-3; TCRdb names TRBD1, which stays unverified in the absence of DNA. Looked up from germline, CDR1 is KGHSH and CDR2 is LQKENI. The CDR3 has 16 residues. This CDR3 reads CASSPEGSYSTDTQYF.

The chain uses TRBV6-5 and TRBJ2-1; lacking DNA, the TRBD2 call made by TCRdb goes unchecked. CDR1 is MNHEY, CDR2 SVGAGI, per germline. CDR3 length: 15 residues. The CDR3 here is CASSLEGLSYNEQFF.

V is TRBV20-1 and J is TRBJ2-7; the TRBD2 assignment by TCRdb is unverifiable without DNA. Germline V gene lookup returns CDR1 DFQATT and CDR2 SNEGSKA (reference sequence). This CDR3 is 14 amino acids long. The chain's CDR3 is CSAPLTSSVYEQYF.

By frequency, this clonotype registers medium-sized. CDR3 amino acids: CASRTVSGRNYNEQFF. This chain uses TRBV19 with TRBJ2-1; the TCRdb call, TRBD2, lacks DNA for checking. Germline CDR1 LNHDA, CDR2 SQIVND (reference sequence). There are 16 residues in the CDR3.

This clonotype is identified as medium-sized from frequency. The CDR3 reads CASSFGQTDTQYF. This chain joins TRBV27 and TRBJ2-3; TCRdb returns TRBD1, unconfirmable since there is no DNA. Germline lookup yields CDR1 MNHEY and CDR2 SMNVEV (reference sequence). This CDR3 has 13 residues.

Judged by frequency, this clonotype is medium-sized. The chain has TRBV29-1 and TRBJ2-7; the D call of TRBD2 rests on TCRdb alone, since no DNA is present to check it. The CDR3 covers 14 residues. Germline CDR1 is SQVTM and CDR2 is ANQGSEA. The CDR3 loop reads CSVGSWTSGGEQYF.

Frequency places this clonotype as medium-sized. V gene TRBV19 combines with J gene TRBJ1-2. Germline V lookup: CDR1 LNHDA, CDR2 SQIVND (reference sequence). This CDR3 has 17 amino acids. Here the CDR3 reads CASSVSLWQGDDYGYTF.

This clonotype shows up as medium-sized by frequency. CDR3 residues: CASSRGQGNTIYF. The V call is TRBV19, the J call TRBJ1-3; the D call of TRBD1 rests on TCRdb alone, since no DNA is present to check it. The CDR3 consists of 13 residues. CDR1 is LNHDA, CDR2 SQIVND, per germline (reference sequence). The whole variable domain, remainder taken from reference TRBV19 and TRBJ1-3, is DGGITQSPKYLFRKEGQNVTLSCEQNLNHDAMYWYRQDPGQGLRLIYYSQIVNDFQKGDIAEGYSVSREKKESFPLTVTSAQKNPTAFYLCASSRGQGNTIYFGEGSWLTVV.

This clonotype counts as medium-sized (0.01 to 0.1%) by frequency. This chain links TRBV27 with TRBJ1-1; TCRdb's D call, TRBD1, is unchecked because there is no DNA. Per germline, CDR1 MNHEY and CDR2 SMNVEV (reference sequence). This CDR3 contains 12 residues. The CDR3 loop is CASRVGQGEAFF.

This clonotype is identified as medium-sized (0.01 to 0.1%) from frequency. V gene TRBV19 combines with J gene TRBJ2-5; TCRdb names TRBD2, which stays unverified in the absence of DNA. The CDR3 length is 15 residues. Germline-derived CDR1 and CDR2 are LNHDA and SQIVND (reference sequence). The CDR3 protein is CASSKAAGGQETQYF.

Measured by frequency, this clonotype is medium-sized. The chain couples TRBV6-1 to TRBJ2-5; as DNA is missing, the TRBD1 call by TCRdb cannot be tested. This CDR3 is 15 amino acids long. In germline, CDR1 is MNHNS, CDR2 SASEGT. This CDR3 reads CASSDATGEGQTQYF.

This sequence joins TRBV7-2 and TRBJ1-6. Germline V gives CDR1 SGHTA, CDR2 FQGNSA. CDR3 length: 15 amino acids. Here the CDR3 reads CASSLTDNPNSPLHF.

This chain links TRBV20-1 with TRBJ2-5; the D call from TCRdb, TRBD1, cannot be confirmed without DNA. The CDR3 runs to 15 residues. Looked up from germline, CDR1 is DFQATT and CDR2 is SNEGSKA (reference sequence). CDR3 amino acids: CSANQYQGAKETQYF.

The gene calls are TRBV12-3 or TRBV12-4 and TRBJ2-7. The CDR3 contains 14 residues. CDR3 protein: CASSFQDLKYEQYF.

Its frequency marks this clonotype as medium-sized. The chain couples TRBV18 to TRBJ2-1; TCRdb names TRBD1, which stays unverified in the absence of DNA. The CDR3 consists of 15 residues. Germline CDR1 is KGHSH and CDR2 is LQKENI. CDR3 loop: CASSPLGTGHNEQFF.

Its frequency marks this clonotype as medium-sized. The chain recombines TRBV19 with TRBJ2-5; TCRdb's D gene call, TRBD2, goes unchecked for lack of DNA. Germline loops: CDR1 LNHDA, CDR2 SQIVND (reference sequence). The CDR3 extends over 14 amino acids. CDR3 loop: CASSIGPVQETQYF.

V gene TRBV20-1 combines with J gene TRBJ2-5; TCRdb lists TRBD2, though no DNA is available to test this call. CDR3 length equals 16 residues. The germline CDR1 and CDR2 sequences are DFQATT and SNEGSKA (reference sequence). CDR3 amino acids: CSARGLAGARGETQYF.

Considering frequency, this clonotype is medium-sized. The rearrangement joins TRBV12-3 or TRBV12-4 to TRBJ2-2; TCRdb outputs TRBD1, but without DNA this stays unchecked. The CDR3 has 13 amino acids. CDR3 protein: CASSYRETGELFF.

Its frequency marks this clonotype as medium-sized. CDR3 sequence: CASSLTGLNQPQHF. The V call is TRBV19, the J call TRBJ1-5; absent DNA, TCRdb's TRBD1 call cannot be checked. Germline V gene lookup returns CDR1 LNHDA and CDR2 SQIVND (reference sequence). This CDR3 has 14 residues. The full variable domain, with the rest looked up from reference TRBV19 and TRBJ1-5, is DGGITQSPKYLFRKEGQNVTLSCEQNLNHDAMYWYRQDPGQGLRLIYYSQIVNDFQKGDIAEGYSVSREKKESFPLTVTSAQKNPTAFYLCASSLTGLNQPQHFGDGTRLSIL.